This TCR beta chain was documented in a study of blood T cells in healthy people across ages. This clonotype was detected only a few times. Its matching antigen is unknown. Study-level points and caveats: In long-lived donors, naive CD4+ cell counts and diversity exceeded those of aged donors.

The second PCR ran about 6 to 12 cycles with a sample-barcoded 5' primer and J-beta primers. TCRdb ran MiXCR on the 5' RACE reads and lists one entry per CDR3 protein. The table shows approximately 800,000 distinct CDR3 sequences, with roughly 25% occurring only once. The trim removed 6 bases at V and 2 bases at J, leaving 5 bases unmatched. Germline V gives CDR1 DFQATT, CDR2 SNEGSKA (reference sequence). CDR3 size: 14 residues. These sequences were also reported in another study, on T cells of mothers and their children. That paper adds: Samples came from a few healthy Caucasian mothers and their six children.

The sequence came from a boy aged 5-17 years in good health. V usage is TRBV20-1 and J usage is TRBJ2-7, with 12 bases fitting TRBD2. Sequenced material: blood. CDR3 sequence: CSAATSGSTYEQYF. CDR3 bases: TGCAGTGCCGCGACTAGCGGGAGTACCTACGAGCAGTACTTC.